These T cell receptor beta chains were read from a single sample in a study of metastatic and nonmetastatic thyroid tumors. TCRdb re-clonotyped the PCR reads through MiXCR. The sample shows roughly 13,000 clones, more than 20% of them seen only once. Source material: blood. Every receptor here comes from a female donor with papillary thyroid cancer or a benign thyroid nodule (not recorded which). Some clones in this sample may be carry-over from other donors' samples. CDR3s include the opening cysteine and the closing phenylalanine or tryptophan. A D gene is named only where the DNA matches it firmly. Some rows have no size entry. The others give once, few or many, or a class for an expanded clone.

D gene	V gene	J gene	clone size	CDR3 DNA	CDR3 protein
TRBD1	TRBV14	TRBJ1-6	NA	TGTGCCAGCCGTAATTCTAGACAGGGAAGAGGGGCGAATTCACCCCTCCACTTT	CASRNSRQGRGANSPLHF
TRBD2	TRBV5-5	TRBJ2-7	many	TGTGCCAGCAGCTTCCAGAGGACTAGCGGGAGGGTTTTCTCCTACGAGCAGTACTTC	CASSFQRTSGRVFSYEQYF
TRBD2	TRBV11-2	TRBJ2-1	NA	TGTGCCAGCAGCTCTATTAGCGGGGGGCTCAATGAGCAGTTCTTC	CASSSISGGLNEQFF
TRBD2	TRBV15	TRBJ2-1	few	TGTGCCACCATCATGCTAGCGGGGGGACGATACAATGAGCAGTTCTTC	CATIMLAGGRYNEQFF
NA	TRBV5-1	TRBJ2-3	once	TGCGCCAGCAGCTTACTAGCGCGAGGGGGAGATACGCAGTATTTT	CASSLLARGGDTQYF
NA	TRBV24-1	TRBJ2-1	many	TGTGCCACCAGTGACTTTAGCGGTTACAATGAGCAGTTCTTC	CATSDFSGYNEQFF
TRBD1	TRBV27	TRBJ2-7	medium-sized	TGTGCCAGCAGTACTTTTGGACAGGGTAATTACGAGCAGTACTTC	CASSTFGQGNYEQYF
NA	TRBV28	TRBJ1-6	NA	TGTGCCAGCAGAGTGGGGGGAATAAGATCACCCCTCCACTTT	CASRVGGIRSPLHF
NA	TRBV12-3/TRBV12-4	TRBJ2-2	once	TGTGTCAGCAGTTTACGAGGTGGGTCGTGGCGGCAAGGGGAGCTGTTTTTT	CVSSLRGGSWRQGELFF
NA	TRBV5-1	TRBJ1-2	NA	TGCGCCAGCAGCTCGACCGGGACGGAGGGTGACACCTTC	CASSSTGTEGDTF
NA	TRBV20-1	TRBJ2-3	many	TGCAGTGTTCCGACTGCGGAGCCTGGGGCAGATACGCAGTATTTT	CSVPTAEPGADTQYF
NA	TRBV3-1	TRBJ1-6	many	TGTGCCAGCAGAAGGACAACGGGGTCCCAGGGGTCACCCCTCCACTTT	CASRRTTGSQGSPLHF
NA	TRBV28	TRBJ1-5	few	TGTGCCAGCAGTTTTGTAGGGGATCAGCCCCAGCATTTT	CASSFVGDQPQHF
NA	TRBV6-9	TRBJ1-5	NA	TGTGCCAGCAGTTCCGGGAGTCAGCCCCAGCATTTT	CASSSGSQPQHF
TRBD1	TRBV7-6	TRBJ2-5	large	TGTGCCAGCAGCACTGGGACAGTCGAGTACTTC	CASSTGTVEYF
TRBD2	TRBV3-1	TRBJ2-5	many	TGTGCCAGCAGCCCCCGGACTAGCGGGGATTCGTCCCAGTACTTC	CASSPRTSGDSSQYF
TRBD2	TRBV24-1	TRBJ2-1	few	TGTGCCACCCGTACTAGCGGAGACAATGAGCAGTCCTTC	CATRTSGDNEQSF
TRBD1	TRBV12-3/TRBV12-4	TRBJ1-4	many	TGTGCCAGCAGCACCAACCGACAGGGGGTTGGCGAAAAACTGTTTTTT	CASSTNRQGVGEKLFF
NA	TRBV11-2	TRBJ1-3	NA	TGTGCCAGCAGCTTAGGAGGCCGCGTAGGAAACACCATATATTTT	CASSLGGRVGNTIYF
NA	TRBV3-1	TRBJ1-1	many	TGTGCCAGCATGCCCGGGCGAGGCACTGAAGCTTTCTTT	CASMPGRGTEAFF
NA	TRBV28	TRBJ2-3	few	TGTGCCAGCAGCCGCCACTCAGGGGCTGATACGCAGTATTTT	CASSRHSGADTQYF
NA	TRBV6-2/TRBV6-3	TRBJ2-1	many	TGTGCCAGCAGTTCACCGGTTTTAGGGGGACCTGCCTACAATGAGCAGTTCTTC	CASSSPVLGGPAYNEQFF
NA	TRBV9	TRBJ2-1	many	TGTGCCAGCAGCGTACAGGAATTATACAATGAGCAGTTCTTC	CASSVQELYNEQFF
NA	TRBV5-1	TRBJ1-2	NA	TGCGCCAGCAGCTTCCAGAGTGATGGCTACACCTTC	CASSFQSDGYTF
TRBD1	TRBV20-1	TRBJ1-1	NA	TGCAGTGCTAGAGATCCAGGGGGCACTGAAGCTTTCTTT	CSARDPGGTEAFF
NA	TRBV29-1	TRBJ2-5	many	TGCAGCGTTGCAACCCACCTTAGGGCTGAAGAGACCCAGTACTTC	CSVATHLRAEETQYF
NA	TRBV5-1	TRBJ1-1	medium-sized	TGCGCCAGCAGCTTAGACGCGAACACTGAAGCTTTCTTT	CASSLDANTEAFF
TRBD1	TRBV9	TRBJ2-1	many	TGTGCCAGCAGCGTGTGGGCAGGGGGTGGAAATGAGCAGTTCTTC	CASSVWAGGGNEQFF
TRBD1	TRBV2	TRBJ1-2	NA	TGTGCCAGCAGTGAAGGGGGACAGTATGGCTACACCTTC	CASSEGGQYGYTF
TRBD1	TRBV20-1	TRBJ1-5	NA	TGCAGTGGGACGGATAGGGGGACAGGGGGCAATCAGCCCCAGCATTTT	CSGTDRGTGGNQPQHF
NA	TRBV4-3	TRBJ2-7	few	TGCGCCAGCAGCCAATACTACATACCGACCTACGAGCAGTACTTC	CASSQYYIPTYEQYF
TRBD2	TRBV24-1	TRBJ2-1	few	TGTGCCACCAGTGAGGAGACTAGCGGGAGGGCCCATGAGCAGTTCTTC	CATSEETSGRAHEQFF
TRBD2	TRBV6-1	TRBJ2-5	NA	TGTGCCAGCAGTAACCCGGGGGGTGAGACCCAGTACTTC	CASSNPGGETQYF
NA	TRBV6-1	TRBJ2-7	large	TGTGCCAGCAGTGAAGAGACTACCTACGAGCAGTACTTC	CASSEETTYEQYF
NA	TRBV5-1	TRBJ1-2	NA	TGCGCCAGCAGCATCCAAGACAGTCGCAATGGCTACACCTTC	CASSIQDSRNGYTF
NA	TRBV30	TRBJ2-7	medium-sized	TGTGCCTGGAGTAAGTCTCTCGAGCAGTACTTC	CAWSKSLEQYF
TRBD2	TRBV24-1	TRBJ2-1	NA	TGTGCCACCAGTGATTCTACCCTCGGGACTAGCGGGAGTCTGAATGAGCAGTTCTTC	CATSDSTLGTSGSLNEQFF
TRBD1	TRBV28	TRBJ1-4	many	TGTGCCAGCAGTCCACCCGGGACAGGGGTCGAAAAACTGTTTTTT	CASSPPGTGVEKLFF
NA	TRBV28	TRBJ1-2	medium-sized	TGTGCCAGCAGCCTTAACCCTGGACAGCCTAACTATGGCTACACCTTC	CASSLNPGQPNYGYTF
TRBD1	TRBV2	TRBJ1-1	NA	TGTGCCAGCAGGCCGGGACAGGGAGGCGGTCGTTTGAACACTGAAGCTTTCTTT	CASRPGQGGGRLNTEAFF
NA	TRBV20-1	TRBJ2-3	NA	TGCAGTGCTAGCTCATATGCCTTTAGCACAGATACGCAGTATTTT	CSASSYAFSTDTQYF